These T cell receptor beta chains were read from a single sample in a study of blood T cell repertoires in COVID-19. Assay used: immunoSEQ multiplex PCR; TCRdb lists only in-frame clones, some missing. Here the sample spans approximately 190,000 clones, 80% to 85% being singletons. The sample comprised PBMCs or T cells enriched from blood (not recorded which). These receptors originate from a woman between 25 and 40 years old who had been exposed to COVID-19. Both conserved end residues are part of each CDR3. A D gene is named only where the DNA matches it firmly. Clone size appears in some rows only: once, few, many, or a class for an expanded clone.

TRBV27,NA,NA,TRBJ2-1,TGTGCCAGCAGTCCAGAAGCGCCTTCTGAGCAGTTCTTC,CASSPEAPSEQFF
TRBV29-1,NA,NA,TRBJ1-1,TGCAGCGTTGTCCAGGGGTCCTCGAACACTGAAGCTTTCTTT,CSVVQGSSNTEAFF
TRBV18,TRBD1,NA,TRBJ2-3,TGTGCCAGCTCACCGGGGAGGGACAGGGCGACAGATACGCAGTATTTT,CASSPGRDRATDTQYF
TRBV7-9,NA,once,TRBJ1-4,TGTGCCAGCAGCTTAAACGGGGGGAATGAAAAACTGTTTTTT,CASSLNGGNEKLFF
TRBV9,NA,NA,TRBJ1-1,TGTGCCAGCAGCGTAGGTGGCCACCTTCCTAGGACTGAAGCTTTCTTT,CASSVGGHLPRTEAFF
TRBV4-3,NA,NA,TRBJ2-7,TGCGCCAGCAGCCAAGAGCTCGGACATCCCTACGAGCAGTACTTC,CASSQELGHPYEQYF
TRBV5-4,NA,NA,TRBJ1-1,TGTGCCAGCAGCTTCGAGTCGAACACTGAAGCTTTCTTT,CASSFESNTEAFF
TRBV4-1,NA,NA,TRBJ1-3,TGCGCCAGCAGCCATGCCTCGGCGGGCTACGCCGGAAACACCATATATTTT,CASSHASAGYAGNTIYF
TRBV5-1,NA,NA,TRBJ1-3,TGCGCCAGCAGCTTAGGCCCCCCCGGAGGCTCTGGAAACACCATATATTTT,CASSLGPPGGSGNTIYF
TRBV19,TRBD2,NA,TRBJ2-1,TGTGCCAGTAGTAACCTAGCGGGGGGGCTTGATAATGAGCAGTTCTTC,CASSNLAGGLDNEQFF
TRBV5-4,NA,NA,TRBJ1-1,TGTGCCAGCAGGCTCGAGGTTTCGAACACTGAAGCTTTCTTT,CASRLEVSNTEAFF
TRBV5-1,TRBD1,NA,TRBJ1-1,TGCGCCAGCAGCTGGGACAGGGGGCGCTTGCACACTGAAGCTTTCTTT,CASSWDRGRLHTEAFF
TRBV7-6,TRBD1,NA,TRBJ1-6,TGTGCCAGCAGCAGAACAGGGGGTTCACCCCTCCACTTT,CASSRTGGSPLHF
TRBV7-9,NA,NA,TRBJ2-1,TGTGCCAGCAGCTTGTCCAGGGCCTACAATGAGCAGTTCTTC,CASSLSRAYNEQFF
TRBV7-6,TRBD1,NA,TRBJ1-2,TGTGCCAGCACCATAGGGGGCACAGGGTATGAGGGCTACACCTTC,CASTIGGTGYEGYTF
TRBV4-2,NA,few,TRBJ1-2,TGTGCCAGCAGCCAAGCGGGCCCCTCATCGGGGGGCTACACCTTC,CASSQAGPSSGGYTF
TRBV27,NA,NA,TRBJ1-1,TGTGCCAGCAGTTTAAATCTCGCGTACACTGAAGCTTTCTTT,CASSLNLAYTEAFF
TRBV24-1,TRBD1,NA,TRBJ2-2,TGTGCCACCAGTGACCCGGGACAGGGATGGACCGGGGAGCTGTTTTTT,CATSDPGQGWTGELFF
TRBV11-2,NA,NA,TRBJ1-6,TGTGCCAGCCGCAATAACTGGAATTCACCCCTCCACTTT,CASRNNWNSPLHF
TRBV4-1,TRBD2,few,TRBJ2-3,TGCGCCAGCAGCCAAGATCGGGGACTAGCGGGGCCCACAGATACGCAGTATTTT,CASSQDRGLAGPTDTQYF
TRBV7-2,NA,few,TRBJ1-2,TGTGCCAGCAGCTTAGAGGGCTGGGGCGGCCGCGACTATGGCTACACCTTC,CASSLEGWGGRDYGYTF
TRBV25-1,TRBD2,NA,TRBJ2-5,TGTGCCAGCACTCCGGGGGGTGTAGAGACCCAGTACTTC,CASTPGGVETQYF
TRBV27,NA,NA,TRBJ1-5,TGTGCCAGCGCCGCCTTCCTTGAAGGGGGGCCCCAGCATTTT,CASAAFLEGGPQHF
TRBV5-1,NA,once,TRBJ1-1,TGCGCCAGCAGCTTGGGGCTGAGGGACACAGATGAAGCTTTCTTT,CASSLGLRDTDEAFF
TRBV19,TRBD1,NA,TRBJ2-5,TGTGCCAGTAGTGTGCAGAGGGGGCCAGAGACCCAGTACTTC,CASSVQRGPETQYF
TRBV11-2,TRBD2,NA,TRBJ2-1,TGTGCCAGCAGACACCTCCCTCGGGCGGGGGGGCCCGGCTACAATGAGCAGTTCTTC,CASRHLPRAGGPGYNEQFF
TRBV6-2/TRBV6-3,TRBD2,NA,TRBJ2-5,TGTGCCAGCAGTTTCGGGACTAGCGGGGCCCAAGAGACCCAGTACTTC,CASSFGTSGAQETQYF
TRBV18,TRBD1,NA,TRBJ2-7,TGTGCCAGCTCACCCGGGACAGACTCCTACGAGCAGTACTTC,CASSPGTDSYEQYF
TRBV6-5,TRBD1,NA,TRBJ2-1,TGTGCCAGCACGATATCAGGACAGGGCCAGTTCTTC,CASTISGQGQFF
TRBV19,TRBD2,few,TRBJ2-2,TGTGCCACCCGGACTAGCGGGGCGACCGGGGAGCTGTTTTTT,CATRTSGATGELFF
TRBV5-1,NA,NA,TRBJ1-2,TGCGCCAGCAGCTCCCGAGTCCGGGAGTCAGGCTATGGCTACACCTTC,CASSSRVRESGYGYTF
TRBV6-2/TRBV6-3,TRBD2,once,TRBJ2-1,TGTGCCAGCAGTTACTCCGGGGGGGGCCCGAACAATGAGCAGTTCTTC,CASSYSGGGPNNEQFF
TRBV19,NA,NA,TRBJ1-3,TGTGCCTGTACACCAGGACCTCGGGAGGCCACCATATATTTT,CACTPGPREATIYF